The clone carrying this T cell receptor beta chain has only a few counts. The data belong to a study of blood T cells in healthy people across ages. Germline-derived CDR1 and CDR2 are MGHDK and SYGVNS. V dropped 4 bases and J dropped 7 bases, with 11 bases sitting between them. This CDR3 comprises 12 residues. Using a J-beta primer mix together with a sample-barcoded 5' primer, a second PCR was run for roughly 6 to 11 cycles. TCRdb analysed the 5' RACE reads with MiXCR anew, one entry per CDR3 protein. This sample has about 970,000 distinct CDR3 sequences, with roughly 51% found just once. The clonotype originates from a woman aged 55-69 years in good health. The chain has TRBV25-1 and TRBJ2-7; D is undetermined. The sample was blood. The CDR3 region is CASSGSWHEQYF. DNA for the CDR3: TGTGCCAGCAGTGGTTCTTGGCATGAGCAGTACTTC.